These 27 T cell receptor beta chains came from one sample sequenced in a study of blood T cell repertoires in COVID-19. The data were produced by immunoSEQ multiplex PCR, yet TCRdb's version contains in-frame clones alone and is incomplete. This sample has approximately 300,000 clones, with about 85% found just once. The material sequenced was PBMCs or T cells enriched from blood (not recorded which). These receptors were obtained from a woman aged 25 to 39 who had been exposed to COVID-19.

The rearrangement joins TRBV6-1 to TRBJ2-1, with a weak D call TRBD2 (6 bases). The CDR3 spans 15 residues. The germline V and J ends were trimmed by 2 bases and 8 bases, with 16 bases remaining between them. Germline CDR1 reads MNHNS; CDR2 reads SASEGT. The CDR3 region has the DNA TGTGCCAGCAGTGAACTAGCCGGGAGTAGCGATGAGCAGTTCTTC. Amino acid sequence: CASSELAGSSDEQFF.

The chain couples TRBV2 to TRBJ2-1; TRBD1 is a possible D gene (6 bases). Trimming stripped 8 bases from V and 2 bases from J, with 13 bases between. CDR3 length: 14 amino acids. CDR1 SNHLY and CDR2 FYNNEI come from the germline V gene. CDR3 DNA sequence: TGTGCCAGCCTACAACAGGGCCCCTACAATGAGCAGTTCTTC. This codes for CASLQQGPYNEQFF.

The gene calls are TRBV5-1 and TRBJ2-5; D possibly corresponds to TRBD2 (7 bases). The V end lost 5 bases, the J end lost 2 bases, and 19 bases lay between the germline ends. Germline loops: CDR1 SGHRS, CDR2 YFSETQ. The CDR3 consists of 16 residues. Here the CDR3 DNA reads TGCGCCAGCAGGGTTCTTGGGGGGGCAACGCAAGAGACCCAGTACTTC. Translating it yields CASRVLGGATQETQYF.

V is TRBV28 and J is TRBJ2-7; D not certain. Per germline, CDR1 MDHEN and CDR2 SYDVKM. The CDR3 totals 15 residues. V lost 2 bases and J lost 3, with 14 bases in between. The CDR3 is CASSLTLPGNYEQYF. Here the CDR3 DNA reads TGTGCCAGCAGTTTAACATTGCCAGGAAACTACGAGCAGTACTTC.

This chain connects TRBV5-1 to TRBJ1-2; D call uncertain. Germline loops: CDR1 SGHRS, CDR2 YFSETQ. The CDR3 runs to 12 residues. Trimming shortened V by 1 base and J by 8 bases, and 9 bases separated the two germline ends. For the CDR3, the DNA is TGCGCCAGCAGCTTGACCAGGTCAGGCTACACCTTC. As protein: CASSLTRSGYTF.

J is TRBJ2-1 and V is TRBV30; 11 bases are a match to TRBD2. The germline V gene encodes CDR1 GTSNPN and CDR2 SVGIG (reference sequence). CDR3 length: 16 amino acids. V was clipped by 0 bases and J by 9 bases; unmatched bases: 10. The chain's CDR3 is CAWSVFVAGGRTEQFF. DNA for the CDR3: TGTGCCTGGAGTGTATTTGTAGCGGGGGGGCGGACTGAGCAGTTCTTC.

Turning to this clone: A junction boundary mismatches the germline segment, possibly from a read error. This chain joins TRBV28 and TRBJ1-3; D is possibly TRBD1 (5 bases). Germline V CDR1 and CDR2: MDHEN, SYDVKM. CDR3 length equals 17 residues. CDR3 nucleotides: TGTGCCAGCAGTTTTATTTTCGGGGGGACCTCTCGAAACACCATATATTTT. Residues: CASSFIFGGTSRNTIYF.

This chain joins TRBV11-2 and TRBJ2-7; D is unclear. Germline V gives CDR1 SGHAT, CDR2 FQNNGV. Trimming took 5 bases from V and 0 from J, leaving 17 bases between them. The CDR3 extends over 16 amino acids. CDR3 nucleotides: TGTGCCAGCAGCGCGAGATCCACAGTGGACTCCTACGAGCAGTACTTC. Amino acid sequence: CASSARSTVDSYEQYF.

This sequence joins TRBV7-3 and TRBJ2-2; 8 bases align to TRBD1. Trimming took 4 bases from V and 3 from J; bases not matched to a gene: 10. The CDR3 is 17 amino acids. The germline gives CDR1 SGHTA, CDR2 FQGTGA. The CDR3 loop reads CASSSVGQGAHTGELFF. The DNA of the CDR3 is TGTGCCAGCAGCTCCGTCGGGCAGGGGGCTCACACCGGGGAGCTGTTTTTT.

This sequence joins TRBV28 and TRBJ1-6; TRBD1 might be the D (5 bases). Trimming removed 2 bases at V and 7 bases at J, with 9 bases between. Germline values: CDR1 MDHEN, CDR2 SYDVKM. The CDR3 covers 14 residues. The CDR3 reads CASSLHQGNSPLHF. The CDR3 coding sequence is TGTGCCAGCAGTTTACATCAGGGCAATTCACCCCTCCACTTT.

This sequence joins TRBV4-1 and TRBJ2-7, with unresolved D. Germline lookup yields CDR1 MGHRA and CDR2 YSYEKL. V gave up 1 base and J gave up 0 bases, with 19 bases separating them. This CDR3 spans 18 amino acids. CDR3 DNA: TGCGCCAGCAGCCAAGTTGCCGGGTCTAAAGGTTACTCCTACGAGCAGTACTTC. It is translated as CASSQVAGSKGYSYEQYF.

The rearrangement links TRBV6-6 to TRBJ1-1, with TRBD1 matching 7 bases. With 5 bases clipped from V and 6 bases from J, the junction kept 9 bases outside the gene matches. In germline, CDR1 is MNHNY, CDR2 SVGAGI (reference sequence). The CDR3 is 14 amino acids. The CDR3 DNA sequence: TGTGCCAGCAGTCCGGGACCCCAGGGGGCTGAAGCTTTCTTT. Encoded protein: CASSPGPQGAEAFF.

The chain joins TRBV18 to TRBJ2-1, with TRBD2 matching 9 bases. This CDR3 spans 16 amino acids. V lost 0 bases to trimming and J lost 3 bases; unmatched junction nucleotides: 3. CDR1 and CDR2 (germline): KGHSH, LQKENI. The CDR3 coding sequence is TGTGCCAGCTCACCACCGGCGGGAGGGGGCTACAATGAGCAGTTCTTC. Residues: CASSPPAGGGYNEQFF.

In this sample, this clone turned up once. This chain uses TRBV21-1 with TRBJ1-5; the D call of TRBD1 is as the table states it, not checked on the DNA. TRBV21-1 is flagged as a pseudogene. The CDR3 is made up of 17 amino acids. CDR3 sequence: CASSIGTGEFGNQPQHF. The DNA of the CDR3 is TGTGCCAGCAGTATAGGGACAGGGGAATTTGGCAATCAGCCCCAGCATTTT.

The CDR3 protein is CASMEETLFF. The CDR3 DNA reads TGTGCCAGTATGGAGGAGACCCTGTTTTTT. The V and J genes are TRBV19 and TRBJ1-4; D call uncertain. Trimming pared 7 bases from V and 14 bases from J, leaving 11 bases between. CDR1 is LNHDA and CDR2 is SQIVND in the germline V gene (reference sequence). CDR3 length equals 10 residues. The full variable domain, in which reference TRBV19 and TRBJ1-4 provide the parts outside the CDR3, is DGGITQSPKYLFRKEGQNVTLSCEQNLNHDAMYWYRQDPGQGLRLIYYSQIVNDFQKGDIAEGYSVSREKKESFPLTVTSAQKNPTAFYLCASMEETLFFGSGTQLSVL.

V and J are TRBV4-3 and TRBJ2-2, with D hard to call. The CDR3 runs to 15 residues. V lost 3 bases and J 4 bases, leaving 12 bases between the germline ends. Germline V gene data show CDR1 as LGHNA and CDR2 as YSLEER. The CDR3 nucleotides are TGCGCCAGCAGCCACGATACAGTTCGCACCGGGGAGCTGTTTTTT. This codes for CASSHDTVRTGELFF.

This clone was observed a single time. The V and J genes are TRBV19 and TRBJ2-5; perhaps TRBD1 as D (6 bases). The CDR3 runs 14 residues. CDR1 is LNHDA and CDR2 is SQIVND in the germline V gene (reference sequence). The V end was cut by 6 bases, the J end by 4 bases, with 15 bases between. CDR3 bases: TGTGCCAGTAGCCGATACACAGGGAGAGAGACCCAGTACTTC. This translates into CASSRYTGRETQYF.

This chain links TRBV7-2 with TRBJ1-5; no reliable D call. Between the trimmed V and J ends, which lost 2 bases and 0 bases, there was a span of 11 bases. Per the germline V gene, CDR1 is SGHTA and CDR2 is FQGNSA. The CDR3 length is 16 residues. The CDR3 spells CASSLKSVYSNQPQHF. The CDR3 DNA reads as TGTGCCAGCAGCTTAAAATCAGTGTATAGCAATCAGCCCCAGCATTTT.

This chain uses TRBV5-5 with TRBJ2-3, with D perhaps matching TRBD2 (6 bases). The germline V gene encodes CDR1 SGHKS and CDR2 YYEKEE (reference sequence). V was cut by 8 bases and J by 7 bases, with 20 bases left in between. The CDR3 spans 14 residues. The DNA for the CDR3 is TGTGCCAGTTCGGCGGAGGGGCCGAGATATACGCAGTATTTT. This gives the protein CASSAEGPRYTQYF.

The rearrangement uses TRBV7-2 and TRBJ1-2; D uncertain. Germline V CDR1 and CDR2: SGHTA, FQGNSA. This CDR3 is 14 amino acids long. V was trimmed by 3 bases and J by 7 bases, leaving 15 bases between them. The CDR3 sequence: CASSFGLTIGGYTF. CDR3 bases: TGTGCCAGCAGCTTCGGGTTAACGATAGGTGGCTACACCTTC.

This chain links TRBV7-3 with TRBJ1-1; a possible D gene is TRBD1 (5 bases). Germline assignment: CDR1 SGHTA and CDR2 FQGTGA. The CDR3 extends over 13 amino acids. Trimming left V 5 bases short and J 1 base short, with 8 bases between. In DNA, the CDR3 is TGTGCCAGCAGCCTTACAGGGAACACTGAAGCTTTCTTT. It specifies CASSLTGNTEAFF.

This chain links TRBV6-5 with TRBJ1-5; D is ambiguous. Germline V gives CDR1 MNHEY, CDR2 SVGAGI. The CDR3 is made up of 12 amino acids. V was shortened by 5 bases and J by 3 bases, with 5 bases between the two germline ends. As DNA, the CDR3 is TGTGCCAGCAGTCTTCCCAATCAGCCCCAGCATTTT. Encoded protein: CASSLPNQPQHF.

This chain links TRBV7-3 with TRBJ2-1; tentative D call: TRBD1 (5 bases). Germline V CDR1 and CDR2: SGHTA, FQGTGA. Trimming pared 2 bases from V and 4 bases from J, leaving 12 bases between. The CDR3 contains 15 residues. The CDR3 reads CASSLGAFAYNEQFF. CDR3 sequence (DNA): TGTGCCAGCAGCTTAGGGGCATTCGCTTACAATGAGCAGTTCTTC.

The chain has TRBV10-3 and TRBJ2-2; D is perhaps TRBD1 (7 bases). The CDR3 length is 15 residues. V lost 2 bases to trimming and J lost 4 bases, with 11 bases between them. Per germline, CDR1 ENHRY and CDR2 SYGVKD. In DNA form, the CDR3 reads TGTGCCATCAGTGAGCAGGGGGAGGCCACCGGGGAGCTGTTTTTT. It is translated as CAISEQGEATGELFF.

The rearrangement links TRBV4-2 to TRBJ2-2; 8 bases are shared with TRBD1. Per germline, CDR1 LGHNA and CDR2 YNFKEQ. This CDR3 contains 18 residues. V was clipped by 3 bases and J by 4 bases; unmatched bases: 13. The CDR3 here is CASSHTDSGQGSTGELFF. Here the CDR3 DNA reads TGTGCCAGCAGCCACACGGACTCTGGACAGGGAAGCACCGGGGAGCTGTTTTTT.

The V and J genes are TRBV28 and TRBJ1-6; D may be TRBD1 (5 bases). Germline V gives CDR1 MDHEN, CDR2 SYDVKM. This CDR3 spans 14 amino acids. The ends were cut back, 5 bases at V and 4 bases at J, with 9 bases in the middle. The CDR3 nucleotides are TGTGCCAGCAGTCAGGGAGGGTATAATTCACCCCTCCACTTT. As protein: CASSQGGYNSPLHF. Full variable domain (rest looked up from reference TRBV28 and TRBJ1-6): DVKVTQSSRYLVKRTGEKVFLECVQDMDHENMFWYRQDPGLGLRLIYFSYDVKMKEKGDIPEGYSVSREKKERFSLILESASTNQTSMYLCASSQGGYNSPLHFGNGTRLTVT.

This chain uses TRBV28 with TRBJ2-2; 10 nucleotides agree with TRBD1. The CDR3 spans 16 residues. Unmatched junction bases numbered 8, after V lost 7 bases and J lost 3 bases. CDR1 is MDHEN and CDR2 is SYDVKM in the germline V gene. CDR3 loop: CASTTSGQGYTGELFF. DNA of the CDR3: TGTGCCAGCACCACTTCGGGACAGGGGTACACCGGGGAGCTGTTTTTT. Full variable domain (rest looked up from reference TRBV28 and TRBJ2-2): DVKVTQSSRYLVKRTGEKVFLECVQDMDHENMFWYRQDPGLGLRLIYFSYDVKMKEKGDIPEGYSVSREKKERFSLILESASTNQTSMYLCASTTSGQGYTGELFFGEGSRLTVL.